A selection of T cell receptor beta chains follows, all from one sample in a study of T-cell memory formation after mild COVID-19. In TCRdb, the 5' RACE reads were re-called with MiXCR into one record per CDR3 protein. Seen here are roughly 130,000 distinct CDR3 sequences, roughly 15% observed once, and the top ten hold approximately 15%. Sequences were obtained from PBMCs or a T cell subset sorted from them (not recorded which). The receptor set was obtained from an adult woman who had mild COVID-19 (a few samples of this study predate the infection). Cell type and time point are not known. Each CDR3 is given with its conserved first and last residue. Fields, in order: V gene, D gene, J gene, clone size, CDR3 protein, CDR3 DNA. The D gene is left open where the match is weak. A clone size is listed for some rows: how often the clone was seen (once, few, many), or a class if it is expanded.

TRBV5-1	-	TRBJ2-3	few	CASSGTGTAGDTQYF	TGCGCCAGCAGCGGCACCGGGACAGCGGGGGATACGCAGTATTTT
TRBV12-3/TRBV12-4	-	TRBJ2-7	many	CASSPDGKTNYEQYF	TGTGCCAGCAGTCCCGACGGGAAAACGAACTACGAGCAGTACTTC
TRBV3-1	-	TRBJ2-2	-	CASSQVPGGELFF	TGTGCCAGCAGCCAAGTTCCCGGCGGGGAGCTGTTTTTT
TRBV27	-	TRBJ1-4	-	CASSPGPGEKLFF	TGTGCCAGCAGCCCCGGGCCCGGGGAAAAACTGTTTTTT
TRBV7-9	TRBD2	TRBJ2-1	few	CASSLQGLVLEQFF	TGTGCCAGCAGCTTACAGGGACTAGTTTTGGAGCAGTTCTTC
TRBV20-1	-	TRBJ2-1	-	CSVPVGEQFF	TGCAGCGTCCCGGTCGGTGAGCAGTTCTTC
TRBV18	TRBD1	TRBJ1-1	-	CASSGQGMNTEAFF	TGTGCCAGCTCAGGACAGGGAATGAACACTGAAGCTTTCTTT
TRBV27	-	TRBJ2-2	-	CASSPGTSNTGELFF	TGTGCCAGCAGCCCCGGGACTTCGAACACCGGGGAGCTGTTTTTT
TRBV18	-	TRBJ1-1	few	CASSPDRFAAFF	TGTGCCAGCTCACCAGACAGGTTTGCAGCTTTCTTT
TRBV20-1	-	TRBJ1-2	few	CSARVGGYYGYTF	TGCAGTGCTAGAGTGGGAGGTTACTATGGCTACACCTTC
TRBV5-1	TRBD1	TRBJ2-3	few	CASSLVAGGLRTDTQYF	TGCGCCAGCAGCTTGGTGGCAGGGGGCCTCCGCACAGATACGCAGTATTTT
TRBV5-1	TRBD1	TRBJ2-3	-	CASSFQGAGDTQYF	TGCGCCAGCAGCTTCCAGGGGGCTGGAGATACGCAGTATTTT
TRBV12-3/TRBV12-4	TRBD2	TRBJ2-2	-	CASSLAGSNTGELFF	TGTGCCAGCAGCCTAGCGGGGTCGAACACCGGGGAGCTGTTTTTT
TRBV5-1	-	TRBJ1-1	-	CASSLVPGPRLNTEAFF	TGCGCCAGCAGCTTGGTCCCGGGACCCCGATTGAACACTGAAGCTTTCTTT
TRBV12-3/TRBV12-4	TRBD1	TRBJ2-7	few	CASSPRGQGRYEQYF	TGTGCCAGCAGCCCCCGGGGACAGGGACGGTACGAGCAGTACTTC
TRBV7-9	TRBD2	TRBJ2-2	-	CASSLVGTSRTGELFF	TGTGCCAGCAGCTTAGTAGGGACTAGCAGAACCGGGGAGCTGTTTTTT
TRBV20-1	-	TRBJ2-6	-	CSARYDRPGSSGANVLTF	TGCAGTGCTAGATACGACCGGCCCGGATCATCTGGGGCCAACGTCCTGACTTTC
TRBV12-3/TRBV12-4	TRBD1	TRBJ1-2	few	CASSFGTGYRYGYTF	TGTGCCAGCAGTTTTGGGACAGGGTACCGCTATGGCTACACCTTC
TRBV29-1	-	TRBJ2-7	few	CSVEEQGYEQYF	TGCAGCGTTGAGGAACAGGGCTACGAGCAGTACTTC
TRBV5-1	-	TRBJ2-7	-	CASSLGEGLVSYEQYF	TGCGCCAGCAGCTTGGGTGAGGGATTGGTCTCCTACGAGCAGTACTTC
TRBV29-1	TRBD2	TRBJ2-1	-	CSVDSSGGGEQFF	TGCAGCGTTGACTCTTCGGGAGGGGGTGAGCAGTTCTTC
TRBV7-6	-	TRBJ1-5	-	CASRQTPPGFHQPQHF	TGTGCCAGCAGACAAACCCCTCCTGGGTTTCATCAGCCCCAGCATTTT
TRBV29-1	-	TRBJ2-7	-	CSVEMSSYEQYF	TGCAGCGTTGAAATGTCCTCCTACGAGCAGTACTTC
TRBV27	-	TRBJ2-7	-	CASSPNWDEQYF	TGTGCCAGCAGTCCCAATTGGGACGAGCAGTACTTC
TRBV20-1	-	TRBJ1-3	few	CSAGDRAAGNTIYF	TGCAGTGCTGGGGACCGGGCAGCGGGAAACACCATATATTTT
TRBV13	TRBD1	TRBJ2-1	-	CASSSRRTGSYNEQFF	TGTGCCAGCAGCTCCCGCCGGACAGGGTCCTACAATGAGCAGTTCTTC
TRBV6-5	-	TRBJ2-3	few	CASSTLAQDTQYF	TGTGCCAGCAGTACCCTTGCGCAGGATACGCAGTATTTT
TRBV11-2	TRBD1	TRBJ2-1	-	CASSSSDRGDNEQFF	TGTGCCAGCAGCTCCTCGGACAGGGGCGACAATGAGCAGTTCTTC
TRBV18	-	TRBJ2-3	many	CASSLEDTQYF	TGTGCCAGCTCACTTGAGGATACGCAGTATTTT
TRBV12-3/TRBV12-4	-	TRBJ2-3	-	CASSLLETDTQYF	TGTGCCAGCAGCCTACTAGAGACAGATACGCAGTATTTT
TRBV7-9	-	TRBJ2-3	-	CASSPDLLTDTQYF	TGTGCCAGCAGCCCGGACCTTTTGACAGATACGCAGTATTTT
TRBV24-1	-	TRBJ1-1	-	CATSEEGTEAFF	TGTGCCACCAGTGAGGAAGGCACTGAAGCTTTCTTT
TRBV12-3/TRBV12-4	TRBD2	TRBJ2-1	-	CASSLVGRLAGAHSYNEQFF	TGTGCCAGCAGCCTAGTTGGTAGGCTAGCGGGAGCCCACTCCTACAATGAGCAGTTCTTC
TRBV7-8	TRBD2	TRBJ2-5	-	CASSSRTSGSGETQYF	TGTGCCAGCAGCTCCCGGACTAGCGGGAGTGGAGAGACCCAGTACTTC
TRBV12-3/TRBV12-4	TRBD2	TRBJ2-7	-	CASRDGGAREQYF	TGTGCCAGCAGGGACGGGGGGGCGAGGGAGCAGTACTTC
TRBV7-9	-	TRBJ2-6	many	CASSLAPSPGANVLTF	TGTGCCAGCAGCTTAGCGCCCTCTCCTGGGGCCAACGTCCTGACTTTC
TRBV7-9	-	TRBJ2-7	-	CASSFGSEQYF	TGTGCCAGCAGCTTCGGGTCCGAGCAGTACTTC
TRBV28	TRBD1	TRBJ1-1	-	CASSLLAGGKHTEAFF	TGTGCCAGCAGTTTATTGGCAGGGGGCAAACACACTGAAGCTTTCTTT
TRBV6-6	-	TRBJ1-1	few	CASRARGETEAFF	TGTGCCAGCAGGGCCAGGGGAGAGACTGAAGCTTTCTTT
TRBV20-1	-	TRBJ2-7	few	CSAGLTRADITAYEQYF	TGCAGTGCTGGTTTGACTAGGGCCGACATAACCGCCTACGAGCAGTACTTC
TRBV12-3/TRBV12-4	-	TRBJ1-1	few	CASGYLENTEAFF	TGTGCCAGCGGTTATTTGGAGAACACTGAAGCTTTCTTT
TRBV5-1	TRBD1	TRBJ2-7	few	CASNRRDSTYEQYF	TGCGCCAGCAACCGCCGGGACAGCACCTACGAGCAGTACTTC